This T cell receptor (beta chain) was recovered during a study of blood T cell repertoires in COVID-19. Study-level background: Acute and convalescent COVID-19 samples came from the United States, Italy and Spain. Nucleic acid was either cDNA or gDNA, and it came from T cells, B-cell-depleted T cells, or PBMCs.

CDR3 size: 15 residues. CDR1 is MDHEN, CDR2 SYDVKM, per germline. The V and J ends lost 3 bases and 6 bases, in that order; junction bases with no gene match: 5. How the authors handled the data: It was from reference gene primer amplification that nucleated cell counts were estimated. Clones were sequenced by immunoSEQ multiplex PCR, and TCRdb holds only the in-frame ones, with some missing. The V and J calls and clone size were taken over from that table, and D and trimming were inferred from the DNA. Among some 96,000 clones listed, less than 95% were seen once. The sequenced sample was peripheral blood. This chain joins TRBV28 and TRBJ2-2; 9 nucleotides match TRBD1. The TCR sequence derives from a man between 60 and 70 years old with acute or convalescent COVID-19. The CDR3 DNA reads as TGTGCCAGCAGTTTTCCGCGACAGGGGGCCGGGGAGCTGTTTTTT. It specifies CASSFPRQGAGELFF. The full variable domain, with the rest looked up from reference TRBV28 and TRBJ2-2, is DVKVTQSSRYLVKRTGEKVFLECVQDMDHENMFWYRQDPGLGLRLIYFSYDVKMKEKGDIPEGYSVSREKKERFSLILESASTNQTSMYLCASSFPRQGAGELFFGEGSRLTVL.